This T cell receptor (beta chain) was recovered during a study of blood T cell repertoires in COVID-19. As for the study in general: The samples span acute and convalescent COVID-19 from the United States, Italy and Spain.

In this sample, this clone turned up a few times. Profiled with immunoSEQ multiplex PCR; TCRdb holds only in-frame clones, not every one. The table has some 150,000 clones, roughly 80% seen once; the top ten hold 3% to 3.5%. Germline V gene sequence: CDR1 MNHEY, CDR2 SVGEGT. This CDR3 contains 16 residues. Trimming took 0 bases from V and 2 from J, leaving 13 bases between them. V is TRBV6-2 or TRBV6-3 and J is TRBJ1-1; maybe TRBD1 (5 bases). Source material: peripheral blood. The receptor's source is an elderly woman with acute or convalescent COVID-19. CDR3 bases: TGTGCCAGCAGTTACTCGTATCAGGGTACTAACACTGAAGCTTTCTTT. Translated: CASSYSYQGTNTEAFF.